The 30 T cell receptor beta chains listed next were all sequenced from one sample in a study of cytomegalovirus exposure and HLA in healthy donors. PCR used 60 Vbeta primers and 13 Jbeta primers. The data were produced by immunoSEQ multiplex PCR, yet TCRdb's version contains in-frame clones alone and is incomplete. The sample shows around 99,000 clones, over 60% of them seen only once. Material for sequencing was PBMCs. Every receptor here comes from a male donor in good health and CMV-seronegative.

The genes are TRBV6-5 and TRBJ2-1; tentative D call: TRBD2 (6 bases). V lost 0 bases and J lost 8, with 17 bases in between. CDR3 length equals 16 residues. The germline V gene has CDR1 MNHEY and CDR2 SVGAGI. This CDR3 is CASSYSLQRGGHEQFF. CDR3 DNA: TGTGCCAGCAGTTACTCGTTACAGAGGGGAGGTCATGAGCAGTTCTTC.

The DNA of the CDR3 is TGTGCCAGCTCACCACAACTGGACAGGAGCTACAATGAGCAGTTCTTC. Protein sequence: CASSPQLDRSYNEQFF. The chain carries TRBV18 and TRBJ2-1, with 7 bases aligning to TRBD1. The junction had 6 bases not matched to a gene; V was cut back by 1 base and J by 3 bases. CDR1 KGHSH and CDR2 LQKENI come from the germline V gene. This CDR3 region has 16 residues.

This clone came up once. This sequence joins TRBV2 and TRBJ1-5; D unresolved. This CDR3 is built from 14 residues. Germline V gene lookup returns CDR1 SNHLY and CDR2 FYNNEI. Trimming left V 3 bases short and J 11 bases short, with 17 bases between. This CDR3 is CASSDMRGRQAQHF. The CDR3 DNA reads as TGTGCCAGCAGTGATATGCGGGGTCGCCAGGCCCAGCATTTT.

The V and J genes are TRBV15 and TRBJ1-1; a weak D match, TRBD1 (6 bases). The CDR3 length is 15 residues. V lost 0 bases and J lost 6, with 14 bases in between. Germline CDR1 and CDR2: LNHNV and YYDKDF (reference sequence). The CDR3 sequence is CATSRDGGGDSEAFF. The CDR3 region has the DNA TGTGCCACCAGCAGAGACGGAGGGGGGGACTCTGAAGCTTTCTTT.

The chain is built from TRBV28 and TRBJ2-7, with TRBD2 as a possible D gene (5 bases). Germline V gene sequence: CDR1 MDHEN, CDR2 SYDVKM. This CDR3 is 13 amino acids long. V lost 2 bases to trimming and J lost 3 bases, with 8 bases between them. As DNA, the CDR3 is TGTGCCAGCAGTTTAGGCCGGGGCTACGAGCAGTACTTC. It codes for CASSLGRGYEQYF.

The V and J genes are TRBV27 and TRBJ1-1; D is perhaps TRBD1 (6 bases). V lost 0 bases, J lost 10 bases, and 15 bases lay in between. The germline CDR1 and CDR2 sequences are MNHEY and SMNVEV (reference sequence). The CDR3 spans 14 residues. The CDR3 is CASSLSLGGRVAFF. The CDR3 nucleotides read TGTGCCAGCAGTTTATCGTTGGGGGGGCGGGTAGCTTTCTTT.

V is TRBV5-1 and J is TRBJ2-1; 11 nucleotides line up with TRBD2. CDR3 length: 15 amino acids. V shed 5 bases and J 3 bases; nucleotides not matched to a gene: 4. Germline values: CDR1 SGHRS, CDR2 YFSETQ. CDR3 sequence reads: CASRSGLADYNEQFF. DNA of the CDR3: TGCGCCAGCAGATCGGGACTAGCGGACTACAATGAGCAGTTCTTC.

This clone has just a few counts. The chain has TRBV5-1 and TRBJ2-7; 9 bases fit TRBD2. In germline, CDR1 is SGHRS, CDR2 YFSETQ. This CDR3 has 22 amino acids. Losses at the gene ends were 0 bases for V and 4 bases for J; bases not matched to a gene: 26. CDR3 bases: TGCGCCAGCAGCTTGGAGCATCCATACGTTGAGACTAGCGGAATGATTCCGTACGAGCAGTACTTC. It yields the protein CASSLEHPYVETSGMIPYEQYF.

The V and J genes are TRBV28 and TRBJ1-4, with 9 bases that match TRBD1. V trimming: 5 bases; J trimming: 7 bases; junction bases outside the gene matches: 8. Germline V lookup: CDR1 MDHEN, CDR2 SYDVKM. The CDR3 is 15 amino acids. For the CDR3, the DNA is TGTGCCAGCAGTGCCGGGACAGGGATAGGTGAAAAACTGTTTTTT. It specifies CASSAGTGIGEKLFF.

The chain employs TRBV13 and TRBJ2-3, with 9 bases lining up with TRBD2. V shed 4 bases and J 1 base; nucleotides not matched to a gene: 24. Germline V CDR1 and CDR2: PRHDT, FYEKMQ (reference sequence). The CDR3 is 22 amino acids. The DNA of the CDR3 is TGTGCCAGCAGCTCACGGGACGGAGAATTAGCGGGAGCGCCATGGGGCACAGATACGCAGTATTTT. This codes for CASSSRDGELAGAPWGTDTQYF.

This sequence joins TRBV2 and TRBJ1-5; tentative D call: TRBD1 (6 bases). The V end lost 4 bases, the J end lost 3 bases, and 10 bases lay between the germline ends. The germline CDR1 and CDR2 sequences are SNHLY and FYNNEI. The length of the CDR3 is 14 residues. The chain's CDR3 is CASSVTGFNQPQHF. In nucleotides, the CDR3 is TGTGCCAGCAGTGTCACAGGGTTCAATCAGCCCCAGCATTTT. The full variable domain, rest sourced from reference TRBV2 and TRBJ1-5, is EPEVTQTPSHQVTQMGQEVILRCVPISNHLYFYWYRQILGQKVEFLVSFYNNEISEKSEIFDDQFSVERPDGSNFTLKIRSTKLEDSAMYFCASSVTGFNQPQHFGDGTRLSIL.

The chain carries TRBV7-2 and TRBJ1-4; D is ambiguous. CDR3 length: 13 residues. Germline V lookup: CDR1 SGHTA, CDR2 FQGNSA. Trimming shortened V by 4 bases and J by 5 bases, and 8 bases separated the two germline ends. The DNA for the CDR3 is TGTGCCAGCAGCTCTAGACCCAATGAAAAACTGTTTTTT. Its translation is CASSSRPNEKLFF. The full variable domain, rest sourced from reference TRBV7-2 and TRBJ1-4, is GAGVSQSPSNKVTEKGKDVELRCDPISGHTALYWYRQSLGQGLEFLIYFQGNSAPDKSGLPSDRFSAERTGGSVSTLTIQRTQQEDSAVYLCASSSRPNEKLFFGSGTQLSVL.

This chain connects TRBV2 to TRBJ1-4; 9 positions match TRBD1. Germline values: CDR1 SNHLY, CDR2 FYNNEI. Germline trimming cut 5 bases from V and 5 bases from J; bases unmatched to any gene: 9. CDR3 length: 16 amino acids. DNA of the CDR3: TGTGCCAGCAGTAGAAGCGGACAGGGGAGAAATGAAAAACTGTTTTTT. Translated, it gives CASSRSGQGRNEKLFF.

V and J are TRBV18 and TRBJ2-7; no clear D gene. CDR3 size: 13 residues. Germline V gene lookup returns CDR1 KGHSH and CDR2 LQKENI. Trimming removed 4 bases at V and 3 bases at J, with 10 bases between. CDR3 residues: CASSLEEHYEQYF. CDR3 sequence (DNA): TGTGCCAGCTCACTAGAGGAGCACTACGAGCAGTACTTC.

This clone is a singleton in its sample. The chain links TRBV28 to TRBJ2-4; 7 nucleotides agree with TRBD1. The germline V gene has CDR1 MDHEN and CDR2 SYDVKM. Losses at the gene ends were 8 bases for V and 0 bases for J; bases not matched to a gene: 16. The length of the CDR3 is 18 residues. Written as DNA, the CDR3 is TGTGCCAGCCCCCCTCGGACAGGTTCCCCCCTAGCCAAAAACATTCAGTACTTC. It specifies CASPPRTGSPLAKNIQYF.

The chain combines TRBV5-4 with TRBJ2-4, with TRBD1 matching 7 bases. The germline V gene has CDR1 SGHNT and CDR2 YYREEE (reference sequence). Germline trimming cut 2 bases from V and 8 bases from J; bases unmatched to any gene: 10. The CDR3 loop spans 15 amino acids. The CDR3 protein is CASSLAPDRVDIQYF. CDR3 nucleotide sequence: TGTGCCAGCAGCTTAGCCCCCGACAGGGTGGACATTCAGTACTTC.

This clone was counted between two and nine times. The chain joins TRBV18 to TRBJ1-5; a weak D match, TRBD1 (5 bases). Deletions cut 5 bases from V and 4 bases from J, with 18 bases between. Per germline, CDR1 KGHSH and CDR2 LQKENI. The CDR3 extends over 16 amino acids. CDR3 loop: CASSDLGEAGNQPQHF. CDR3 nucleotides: TGTGCCAGCTCAGACCTCGGAGAGGCAGGGAATCAGCCCCAGCATTTT. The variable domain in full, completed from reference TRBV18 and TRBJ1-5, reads NAGVMQNPRHLVRRRGQEARLRCSPMKGHSHVYWYRQLPEEGLKFMVYLQKENIIDESGMPKERFSAEFPKEGPSILRIQQVVRGDSAAYFCASSDLGEAGNQPQHFGDGTRLSIL.

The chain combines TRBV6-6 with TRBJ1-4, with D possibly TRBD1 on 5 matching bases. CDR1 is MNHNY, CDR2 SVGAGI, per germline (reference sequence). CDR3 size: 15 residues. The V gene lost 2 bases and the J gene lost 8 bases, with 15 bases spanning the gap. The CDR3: CASSYAPGGKEKLFF. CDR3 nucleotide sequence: TGTGCCAGCAGTTACGCGCCCGGGGGGAAGGAAAAACTGTTTTTT.

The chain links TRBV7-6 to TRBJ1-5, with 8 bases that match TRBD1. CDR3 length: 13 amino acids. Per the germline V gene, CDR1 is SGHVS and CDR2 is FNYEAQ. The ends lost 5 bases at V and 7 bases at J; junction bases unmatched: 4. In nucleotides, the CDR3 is TGTGCCAGCAGCACGGACAGGGAACAGCCCCAGCATTTT. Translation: CASSTDREQPQHF.

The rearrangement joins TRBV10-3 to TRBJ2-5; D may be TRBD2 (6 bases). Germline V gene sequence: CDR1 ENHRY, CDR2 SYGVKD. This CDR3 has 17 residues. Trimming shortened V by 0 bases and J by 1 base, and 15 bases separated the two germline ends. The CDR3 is CAISESKRGEPQETQYF. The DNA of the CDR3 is TGTGCCATCAGTGAGTCTAAGCGCGGGGAACCCCAAGAGACCCAGTACTTC.

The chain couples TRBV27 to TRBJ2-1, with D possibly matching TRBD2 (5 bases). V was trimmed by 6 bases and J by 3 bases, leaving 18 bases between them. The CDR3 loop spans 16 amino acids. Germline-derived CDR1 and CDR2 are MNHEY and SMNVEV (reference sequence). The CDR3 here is CASSPPGLAGYNEQFF. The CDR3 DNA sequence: TGTGCCAGCAGCCCCCCCGGGCTAGCTGGCTACAATGAGCAGTTCTTC.

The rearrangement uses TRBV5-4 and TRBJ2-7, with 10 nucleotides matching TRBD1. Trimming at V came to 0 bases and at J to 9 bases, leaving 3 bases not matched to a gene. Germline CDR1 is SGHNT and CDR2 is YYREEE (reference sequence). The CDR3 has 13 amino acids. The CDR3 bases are TGTGCCAGCAGCTTGGGGGGGACAGGGGTGCAGTACTTC. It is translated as CASSLGGTGVQYF. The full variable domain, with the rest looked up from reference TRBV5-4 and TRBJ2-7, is ETGVTQSPTHLIKTRGQQVTLRCSSQSGHNTVSWYQQALGQGPQFIFQYYREEENGRGNFPPRFSGLQFPNYSSELNVNALELDDSALYLCASSLGGTGVQYFGPGTRLTVT.

The chain's CDR3 is CASSLLVAQGLAGVNEQFF. For the CDR3, the DNA is TGTGCCAGCAGTTTATTAGTTGCCCAGGGACTAGCGGGAGTGAATGAGCAGTTCTTC. V usage is TRBV27 and J usage is TRBJ2-1; 14 bases fit TRBD2. The trim removed 1 base at V and 7 bases at J, leaving 12 bases unmatched. CDR3 length: 19 amino acids. The germline gives CDR1 MNHEY, CDR2 SMNVEV (reference sequence).

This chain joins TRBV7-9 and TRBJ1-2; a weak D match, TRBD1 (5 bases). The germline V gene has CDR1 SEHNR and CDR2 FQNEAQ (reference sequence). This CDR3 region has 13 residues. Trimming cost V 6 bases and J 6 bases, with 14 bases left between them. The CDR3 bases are TGTGCCAGCAGGACGGGACTCCGTGATGGCTACACCTTC. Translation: CASRTGLRDGYTF.

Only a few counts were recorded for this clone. The CDR3 reads CASSPIQGGEAFF. CDR3 DNA: TGTGCCAGCAGCCCAATTCAGGGAGGTGAAGCTTTCTTT. V is TRBV5-4 and J is TRBJ1-1; D possibly corresponds to TRBD1 (5 bases). V was clipped by 4 bases and J by 7 bases, with 14 bases between them. Germline V gives CDR1 SGHNT, CDR2 YYREEE (reference sequence). This CDR3 has 13 amino acids.

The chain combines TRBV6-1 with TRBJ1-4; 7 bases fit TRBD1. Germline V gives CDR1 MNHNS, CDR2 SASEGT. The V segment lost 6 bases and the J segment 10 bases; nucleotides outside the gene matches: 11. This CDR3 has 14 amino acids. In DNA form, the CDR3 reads TGTGCCAGCAGGGACAGGTCAATGATAGGAAAACTGTTTTTT. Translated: CASRDRSMIGKLFF.

The DNA for the CDR3 is TGTGCCAGCAGTGATTCTGCGGGAGGTCTCGCAATCTACGAGCAGTACTTC. It yields the protein CASSDSAGGLAIYEQYF. V usage is TRBV2 and J usage is TRBJ2-7; 8 nucleotides line up with TRBD2. There are 17 residues in the CDR3. CDR1 SNHLY and CDR2 FYNNEI come from the germline V gene. V dropped 3 bases and J dropped 3; count of bases not matched to a gene: 13.

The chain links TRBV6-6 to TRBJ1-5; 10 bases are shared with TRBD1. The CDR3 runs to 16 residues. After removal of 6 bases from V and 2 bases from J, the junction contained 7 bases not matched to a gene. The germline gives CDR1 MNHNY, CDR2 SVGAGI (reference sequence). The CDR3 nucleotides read TGTGCCAGCAGGGGACAGGGGAGCGGAGGCAATCAGCCCCAGCATTTT. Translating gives CASRGQGSGGNQPQHF.

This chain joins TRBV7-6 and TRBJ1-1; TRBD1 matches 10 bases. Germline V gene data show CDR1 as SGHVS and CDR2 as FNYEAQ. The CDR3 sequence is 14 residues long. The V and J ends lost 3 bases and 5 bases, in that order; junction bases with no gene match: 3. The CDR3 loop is CASSLGQGLTEAFF. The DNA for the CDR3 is TGTGCCAGCAGCTTGGGACAGGGGTTGACTGAAGCTTTCTTT.

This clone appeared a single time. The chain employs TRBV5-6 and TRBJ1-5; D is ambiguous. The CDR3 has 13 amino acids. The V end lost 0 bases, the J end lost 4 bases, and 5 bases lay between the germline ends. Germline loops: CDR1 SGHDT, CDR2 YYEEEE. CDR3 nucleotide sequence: TGTGCCAGCAGCTTGGCCCAGAATCAGCCCCAGCATTTT. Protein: CASSLAQNQPQHF.